These 17 T cell receptor beta chains originate from one sample sequenced in a study of identical twins. TCRdb fed the 5' RACE reads into MiXCR, producing one record per CDR3 protein. There are around 510,000 distinct CDR3 sequences in the sample; roughly 13% occur only once, and approximately 1% lies in the top ten. This sample was also put to use in a study of yellow fever vaccine responses in identical twins.

The specimen sequenced was CD4+ T cells sorted from blood. The receptors originated from a woman aged 18-29 years in good health.

In its sample, this clonotype was seen a few times. This rearrangement joins TRBV5-1 to TRBJ2-3; 7 nucleotides match TRBD2. V trimming: 1 base; J trimming: 2 bases; junction bases outside the gene matches: 7. From germline, CDR1 is SGHRS and CDR2 YFSETQ. The CDR3 sequence is 16 residues long. The CDR3 DNA sequence: TGCGCCAGCAGCTTGACTAGCGAGGGACTCACAGATACGCAGTATTTT. Its protein product is CASSLTSEGLTDTQYF.

In this sample, this clonotype turned up a few times. The chain links TRBV6-6 to TRBJ1-2; 8 bases line up with TRBD1. The CDR3 spans 13 residues. The germline V gene encodes CDR1 MNHNY and CDR2 SVGAGI (reference sequence). V lost 9 bases to trimming and J lost 7 bases; unmatched junction nucleotides: 10. The CDR3 bases are TGTGCCAGTTCGCCCCAGGGGGCTGGTGGCTACACCTTC. Its translation: CASSPQGAGGYTF.

This clonotype was counted a few times. The chain employs TRBV9 and TRBJ2-1; 8 bases map to TRBD1. CDR1 SGDLS and CDR2 YYNGEE come from the germline V gene. After removal of 2 bases from V and 3 bases from J, the junction contained 4 bases not matched to a gene. There are 15 residues in the CDR3. CDR3 coding DNA: TGTGCCAGCAGCGTTGAGGACAGGGTCTACAATGAGCAGTTCTTC. Translated, it gives CASSVEDRVYNEQFF.

CDR3: CASSLGPASYEQYF. CDR3 nucleotide sequence: TGTGCCAGCAGCTTAGGTCCGGCCTCCTACGAGCAGTACTTC. The rearrangement links TRBV7-9 to TRBJ2-7; unclear D gene. Germline assignment: CDR1 SEHNR and CDR2 FQNEAQ (reference sequence). There are 14 residues in the CDR3. V lost 1 base and J 0 bases, leaving 7 bases between the germline ends.

This clonotype has more than one count but fewer than ten. V gene TRBV3-2 combines with J gene TRBJ2-5; the D segment call TRBD1 is taken from the table without a DNA check. TRBV3-2 is termed a pseudogene. This CDR3 region has 14 residues. Here the CDR3 DNA reads TGTGCCAGCAGCCAAGAAGTAGGGGAAGAGACCCAGTACTTC. Translating it yields CASSQEVGEETQYF.

This clonotype was observed many times. The CDR3 spells CASSPMTAGAETQYF. The CDR3 nucleotides are TGTGCCAGCAGTCCGATGACCGCGGGGGCCGAGACCCAGTACTTC. This sequence joins TRBV12-3 or TRBV12-4 and TRBJ2-5; the D gene is possibly TRBD2 (7 bases). V lost 5 bases to trimming and J lost 5 bases, with 18 bases between them. The CDR3 spans 15 residues.

This clonotype has a handful of counts. V is TRBV10-1 and J is TRBJ2-1; D is possibly TRBD1 (6 bases). Germline CDR1 and CDR2: WNHNN and SYGVQD (reference sequence). Trimming pared 8 bases from V and 3 bases from J, leaving 11 bases between. The CDR3 contains 13 residues. The CDR3 sequence is CASGRDIYNEQFF. The CDR3 region has the DNA TGCGCCAGCGGCCGGGACATCTACAATGAGCAGTTCTTC.

The J gene is TRBJ2-2, the V gene TRBV30; D gene ambiguous. V dropped 8 bases and J dropped 3 bases, with 7 bases sitting between them. CDR1 is GTSNPN, CDR2 SVGIG, per germline (reference sequence). The CDR3 extends over 11 amino acids. The CDR3 region is CARWDTGELFF. The CDR3 DNA follows: TGTGCCCGGTGGGACACCGGGGAGCTGTTTTTT. Full variable domain (missing parts from reference TRBV30 and TRBJ2-2): SQTIHQWPATLVQPVGSPLSLECTVEGTSNPNLYWYRQAAGRGLQLLFYSVGIGQISSEVPQNLSASRPQDRQFILSSKKLLLSDSGFYLCARWDTGELFFGEGSRLTVL.

The J gene is TRBJ2-7, the V gene TRBV20-1; the D gene is possibly TRBD1 (6 bases). The CDR3 covers 14 residues. Deletions cut 5 bases from V and 6 bases from J, with 20 bases between. The V gene's germline CDR1 is DFQATT and CDR2 SNEGSKA (reference sequence). CDR3 region: CSAPVAGALGEQYF. The CDR3 region has the DNA TGCAGTGCTCCGGTGGCAGGGGCTTTAGGCGAGCAGTACTTC.

This clonotype was seen ten or more times. This chain connects TRBV3-1 to TRBJ2-1; D may be TRBD1 or TRBD2 (5 bases each). CDR3 size: 15 residues. The germline gives CDR1 LGHDT, CDR2 YNNKEL (reference sequence). The V end lost 0 bases, the J end lost 8 bases, and 14 bases lay between the germline ends. CDR3 bases: TGTGCCAGCAGCCAAGATCGGGGCAGGGACGATGAGCAGTTCTTC. Protein product: CASSQDRGRDDEQFF.

This clonotype was found a few times. V and J are TRBV15 and TRBJ2-2; D unclear. The CDR3 has 12 amino acids. Germline-derived CDR1 and CDR2 are LNHNV and YYDKDF (reference sequence). Trimming stripped 3 bases from V and 6 bases from J, with 5 bases between. CDR3 protein: CATSSHAGELFF. In DNA, the CDR3 is TGTGCCACCAGCAGTCATGCCGGGGAGCTGTTTTTT.

CDR3 amino acids: CASSPFGRGTEAFF. In nucleotides, the CDR3 is TGTGCCAGCAGCCCTTTCGGTAGAGGAACTGAAGCTTTCTTT. The V and J genes are TRBV3-1 and TRBJ1-1; no clear D. Trimming cost V 4 bases and J 5 bases, with 14 bases left between them. CDR1 and CDR2 (germline): LGHDT, YNNKEL (reference sequence). This CDR3 is 14 amino acids long.

Points on this clonotype: Relative to the germline gene, one junction end is altered; a read error may explain this. The genes are TRBV7-7 and TRBJ2-5; D not certain. This CDR3 spans 13 amino acids. Germline-derived CDR1 and CDR2 are SSHAT and FNYEAQ (reference sequence). Written as DNA, the CDR3 is TGTGCTAGCAGCCCCGATCTCCAAGAGACCCAGTACTTC. Translating it yields CASSPDLQETQYF.

The chain employs TRBV29-1 and TRBJ2-5; possible D gene TRBD2, 5 bases. This CDR3 has 18 amino acids. Trimming removed 3 bases at V and 5 bases at J, with 28 bases between. Germline values: CDR1 SQVTM, CDR2 ANQGSEA. The CDR3 protein is CSVDLRSSPPFTVETQYF. For the CDR3, the DNA is TGCAGCGTTGATCTTAGGTCTAGCCCCCCCTTCACCGTGGAGACCCAGTACTTC.

This chain connects TRBV7-9 to TRBJ2-7, with D maybe TRBD1 (7 bases). V was trimmed by 8 bases and J by 6 bases, leaving 17 bases between them. The CDR3 spans 13 residues. CDR1 and CDR2 from the germline V gene are SEHNR and FQNEAQ (reference sequence). CDR3 protein: CASAAGQGGEQYF. The CDR3 nucleotides are TGTGCCAGCGCGGCGGGGCAGGGGGGCGAGCAGTACTTC.

This clonotype appeared many times. J is TRBJ1-4 and V is TRBV3-1; D call uncertain. Between the trimmed V and J ends, which lost 0 bases and 7 bases, there was a span of 6 bases. There are 13 residues in the CDR3. CDR1 is LGHDT and CDR2 is YNNKEL in the germline V gene (reference sequence). The CDR3 spells CASSQDRGEKLFF. The CDR3 nucleotides are TGTGCCAGCAGCCAAGATCGGGGTGAAAAACTGTTTTTT.

The rearrangement uses TRBV6-2 or TRBV6-3 and TRBJ2-7; D gene uncertain. Trimming left V 2 bases short and J 4 bases short, with 6 bases between. The CDR3 is made up of 12 amino acids. Looked up from germline, CDR1 is MNHEY and CDR2 is SVGEGT. CDR3 in DNA: TGTGCCAGCAGTTACGCCAAATACGAGCAGTACTTC. Translating gives CASSYAKYEQYF.